This TCR beta chain was captured by sequencing in a study of blood T cells in healthy people across ages. Per the germline V gene, CDR1 is SGHRS and CDR2 is YFSETQ. The CDR3 is made up of 14 amino acids. V lost 3 bases and J lost 8; bases outside the gene matches: 9. Findings and caveats of the study: TCR beta diversity, measured per million T cells, fell in a roughly linear way with age.

This clonotype was found a few times. What it binds is unknown. A second PCR of about 7 to 12 cycles used a sample-barcoded 5' primer and a J-beta primer mix. TCRdb reanalysed the 5' RACE reads using MiXCR and keeps one entry per CDR3 protein. The repertoire holds 1.5 million to 2 million distinct CDR3 sequences, approximately 28% seen once, with 7.7% in the top ten. The source is a woman between 25 and 40 years old in good health. The chain has TRBV5-1 and TRBJ1-2; 8 bases map to TRBD1. Sequencing was carried out using blood. CDR3 in amino acids: CASSSATGAWGYTF. As DNA, the CDR3 is TGCGCCAGCAGCTCAGCGACAGGGGCATGGGGCTACACCTTC.